The rows below give T cell receptor beta chains drawn from one sample of a study of shared clonotypes between healthy human individuals. Sequenced by immunoSEQ multiplex PCR; TCRdb stores in-frame clones only, minus some. The profile shows roughly 810,000 clones, 95% to 97% of them singletons. The sample was naive CD8+ T cells sorted from blood. These receptors were taken from a man younger than 40 in good health. Each CDR3 is given with its conserved first and last residue. A D gene is named only where the DNA matches it firmly. The size entry is marked missing in some rows and otherwise reads once, few, many or a size class.

V	size	J	D	CDR3	DNA
TRBV7-9	.	TRBJ2-1	.	CASSLQMRGNEQFF	TGTGCCAGCAGCTTACAGATGAGGGGTAATGAGCAGTTCTTC
TRBV7-3	.	TRBJ2-7	TRBD1	CASRFPGQTYEQYF	TGTGCCAGCAGATTCCCGGGACAGACCTACGAGCAGTACTTC
TRBV4-3	.	TRBJ1-5	.	CASSQVQLREPQHF	TGCGCCAGCAGCCAAGTCCAGCTGAGAGAGCCCCAGCATTTT
TRBV7-6	.	TRBJ2-7	TRBD2	CASSPSPGGGYEQYF	TGTGCCAGCAGCCCTTCCCCCGGCGGGGGCTACGAGCAGTACTTC
TRBV6-5	.	TRBJ2-3	TRBD2	CASSYTPSGPPDTQYF	TGTGCCAGCAGTTACACACCTAGCGGGCCCCCAGATACGCAGTATTTT
TRBV2	.	TRBJ2-1	.	CASSDWARDEQFF	TGTGCCAGCAGTGACTGGGCTCGCGATGAGCAGTTCTTC
TRBV2	.	TRBJ1-5	.	CASSESGASNQPQHF	TGTGCCAGCAGTGAATCCGGGGCTAGCAATCAGCCCCAGCATTTT
TRBV27	.	TRBJ2-1	TRBD2	CASTLAGRSYNEQFF	TGTGCCAGCACCCTCGCCGGGAGGTCCTACAATGAGCAGTTCTTC
TRBV27	.	TRBJ2-1	.	CASSLSSLSEQFF	TGTGCCAGCAGTTTATCCTCCCTTAGTGAGCAGTTCTTC
TRBV6-1	.	TRBJ1-2	.	CASSARPPKRGYTF	TGTGCCAGCAGTGCCCGCCCCCCTAAGAGGGGCTACACCTTC
TRBV7-6	.	TRBJ2-3	TRBD2	CASSPRLAGDTQYF	TGTGCCAGCAGCCCGAGACTAGCGGGAGATACGCAGTATTTT
TRBV6-4	.	TRBJ2-3	.	CASSEVGGLGAQYF	TGTGCCAGCAGTGAAGTAGGGGGTCTGGGGGCGCAGTATTTT
TRBV7-9	.	TRBJ2-1	.	CASSPFSMYEQFF	TGTGCCAGCAGCCCCTTTTCTATGTATGAGCAGTTCTTC
TRBV7-9	.	TRBJ2-1	.	CASRLEGSKSSYNEQFF	TGTGCCAGCAGGTTAGAAGGTTCTAAAAGCTCCTACAATGAGCAGTTCTTC
TRBV30	few	TRBJ2-3	TRBD1	CAWSGGTGPTDTQYF	TGTGCCTGGAGTGGGGGGACAGGGCCCACAGATACGCAGTATTTT
TRBV7-6	.	TRBJ2-1	TRBD2	CASSLTSGRDEQFF	TGTGCCAGCAGCTTGACTAGCGGGAGGGATGAGCAGTTCTTC
TRBV9	.	TRBJ1-2	.	CASSVERANYGYTF	TGTGCCAGCAGCGTAGAAAGAGCTAACTATGGCTACACCTTC
TRBV5-6	once	TRBJ2-1	.	CASSLAGFSYNEQFF	TGTGCCAGCAGCTTGGCGGGATTTTCCTACAATGAGCAGTTCTTC
TRBV28	once	TRBJ2-7	TRBD2	CASTSVAGGGLREQYF	TGTGCCAGCACCTCCGTAGCGGGGGGAGGATTACGAGAGCAGTACTTC
TRBV13	.	TRBJ2-2	.	CASSWRGTGELFF	TGTGCCAGCAGCTGGAGGGGAACCGGGGAGCTGTTTTTT
TRBV7-9	.	TRBJ2-7	TRBD1	CASSPWTGGNEQYF	TGTGCCAGCAGCCCCTGGACAGGGGGCAACGAGCAGTACTTC
TRBV7-9	.	TRBJ2-7	.	CASSFAAPEVF	TGTGCCAGCAGCTTCGCGGCCCCGGAGGTATTC
TRBV11-2	.	TRBJ2-5	TRBD1	CASSFTQTGEYQETQYF	TGTGCCAGCAGCTTTACCCAGACAGGGGAGTACCAAGAGACCCAGTACTTC
TRBV2	.	TRBJ2-3	.	CASIVTTDGTQYF	TGTGCCAGCATTGTTACCACGGATGGTACGCAGTATTTT
TRBV2	.	TRBJ2-3	TRBD2	CASSGTSGLTDTQYF	TGTGCCAGCAGTGGGACTAGCGGACTCACAGATACGCAGTATTTT
TRBV5-6	.	TRBJ2-1	TRBD2	CASSLASGVIDEQFF	TGTGCCAGCAGCTTGGCCAGCGGGGTTATTGATGAGCAGTTCTTC
TRBV7-9	.	TRBJ2-7	.	CASSDLSGELEQYF	TGTGCCAGCAGCGACCTCTCTGGGGAACTCGAGCAGTACTTC
TRBV15	.	TRBJ2-5	.	CATSSHNKETQYF	TGTGCCACCAGCAGTCACAACAAAGAGACCCAGTACTTC
TRBV9	.	TRBJ2-7	.	CASSAGDSYEQYF	TGTGCCAGCAGCGCAGGGGATTCCTACGAGCAGTACTTC
TRBV6-1	.	TRBJ1-1	.	CASRRNTEAFF	TGTGCCAGCAGGAGAAACACTGAAGCTTTCTTT
TRBV30	.	TRBJ2-7	TRBD2	CAWGSGISYEQYF	TGTGCCTGGGGTAGCGGGATCTCCTACGAGCAGTACTTC